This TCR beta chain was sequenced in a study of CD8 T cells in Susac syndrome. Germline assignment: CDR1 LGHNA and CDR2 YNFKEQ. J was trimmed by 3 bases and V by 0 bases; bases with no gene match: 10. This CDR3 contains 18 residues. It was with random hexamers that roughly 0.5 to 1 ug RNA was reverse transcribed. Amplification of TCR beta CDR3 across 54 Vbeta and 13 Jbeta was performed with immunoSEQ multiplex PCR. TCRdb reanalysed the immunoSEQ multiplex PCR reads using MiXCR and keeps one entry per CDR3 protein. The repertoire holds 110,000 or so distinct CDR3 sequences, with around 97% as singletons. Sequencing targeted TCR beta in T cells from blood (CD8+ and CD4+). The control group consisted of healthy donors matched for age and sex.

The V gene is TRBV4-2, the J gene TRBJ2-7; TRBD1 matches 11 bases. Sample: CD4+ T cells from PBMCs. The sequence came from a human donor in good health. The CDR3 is CASSQDLGQGASGYEQYF. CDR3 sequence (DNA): TGTGCCAGCAGCCAAGATCTCGGACAGGGGGCCTCCGGCTACGAGCAGTACTTC.